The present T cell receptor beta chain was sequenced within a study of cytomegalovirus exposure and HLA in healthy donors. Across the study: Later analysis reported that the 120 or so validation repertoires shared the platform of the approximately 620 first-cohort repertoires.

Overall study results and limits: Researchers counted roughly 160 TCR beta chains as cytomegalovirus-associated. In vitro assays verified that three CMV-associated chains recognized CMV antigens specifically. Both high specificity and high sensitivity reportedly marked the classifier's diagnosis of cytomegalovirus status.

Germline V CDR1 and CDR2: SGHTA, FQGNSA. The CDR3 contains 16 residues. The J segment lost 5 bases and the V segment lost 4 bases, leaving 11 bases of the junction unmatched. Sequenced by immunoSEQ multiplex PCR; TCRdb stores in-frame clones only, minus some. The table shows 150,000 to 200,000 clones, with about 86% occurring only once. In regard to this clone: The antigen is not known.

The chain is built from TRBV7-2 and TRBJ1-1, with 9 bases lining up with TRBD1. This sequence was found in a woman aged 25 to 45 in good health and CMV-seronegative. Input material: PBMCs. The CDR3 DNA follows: TGTGCCAGCAGCTCTAACAGGGGGCTTGGGTTAACTGAAGCTTTCTTT. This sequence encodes CASSSNRGLGLTEAFF.